This T cell receptor beta chain was captured in a study of blood T cell repertoires in COVID-19. Study as a whole: COVID-19 samples, acute and convalescent, were from the United States, Italy and Spain. T cells, B-cell-depleted T cells, or PBMCs supplied cDNA or gDNA.

In the source study's methods: Nucleated cell number was recorded as an estimate derived from reference gene primer amplification. Repertoires were generated with immunoSEQ multiplex PCR, while TCRdb's copy carries only in-frame clones and drops some. V, J and clone size are those of that table, while D and trimming were read from the DNA. The table records about 64,000 clones, around 86% of them present only once. In germline, CDR1 is SNHLY, CDR2 FYNNEI. The CDR3 is 12 amino acids. The V end lost 6 bases, the J end lost 4 bases, and 6 bases lay between the germline ends. This clone has ten or more counts.

Sequences were obtained from peripheral blood. The sequence was collected from a middle-aged man with acute or convalescent COVID-19. The chain uses TRBV2 and TRBJ2-2; weak D call: TRBD2 (5 bases). In DNA form, the CDR3 reads TGTGCCAGCAGCCGGGGCACCGGGGAGCTGTTTTTT. Translated, it gives CASSRGTGELFF.